Following are 6 T cell receptor beta chains from one sample sequenced in a study of T cell responses to AZD1222 COVID-19 vaccine. Profiling relied on immunoSEQ multiplex PCR, and the TCRdb table lists in-frame clones only, not all of them. The sample gives 100,000 to 150,000 clones, roughly 91% of which show up once; just over 3.5% is in the top ten. This specimen was peripheral blood, taken 28 days after the second AZD1222 dose. The receptors were sampled from an adult who received the AZD1222 COVID-19 vaccine.

This rearrangement joins TRBV20-1 to TRBJ1-1; D not certain. Deletions cut 3 bases from V and 5 bases from J, with 13 bases between. Germline lookup yields CDR1 DFQATT and CDR2 SNEGSKA (reference sequence). CDR3 length equals 13 residues. CDR3 protein: CSASMTRMTEAFF. CDR3 DNA: TGCAGTGCTAGTATGACCAGAATGACTGAAGCTTTCTTT.

The V and J genes are TRBV3-1 (or the pseudogene TRBV3-2) and TRBJ1-1, with 9 bases lining up with TRBD1. The germline CDR1 and CDR2 sequences are LGHDT and YNNKEL (reference sequence). Trimming at V came to 7 bases and at J to 2 bases, leaving 8 bases not matched to a gene. The CDR3 is made up of 15 amino acids. CDR3 sequence reads: CASTGGTGLNTEAFF. The CDR3 nucleotides are TGTGCCAGCACCGGGGGGACAGGGCTAAACACTGAAGCTTTCTTT.

The chain links TRBV7-9 to TRBJ1-1; D is undetermined. From germline, CDR1 is SEHNR and CDR2 FQNEAQ (reference sequence). The germline V and J ends were trimmed by 5 bases and 0 bases, with 7 bases remaining between them. The CDR3 consists of 13 residues. The CDR3 DNA reads TGTGCCAGCAGCGCCCGCGTGAACACTGAAGCTTTCTTT. It specifies CASSARVNTEAFF.

This clone was observed a single time. The chain recombines TRBV19 with TRBJ1-1, with 7 positions matching TRBD1. V lost 4 bases and J lost 5; bases outside the gene matches: 7. CDR1 LNHDA and CDR2 SQIVND come from the germline V gene (reference sequence). The CDR3 is 14 amino acids. The CDR3 DNA sequence: TGTGCCAGTAGTAAGGGACCGACAGGGACTGAAGCTTTCTTT. The encoded protein is CASSKGPTGTEAFF. Full variable domain (missing parts from reference TRBV19 and TRBJ1-1): DGGITQSPKYLFRKEGQNVTLSCEQNLNHDAMYWYRQDPGQGLRLIYYSQIVNDFQKGDIAEGYSVSREKKESFPLTVTSAQKNPTAFYLCASSKGPTGTEAFFGQGTRLTVV.

This sequence joins TRBV5-4 and TRBJ2-1; D is unresolved. Germline V CDR1 and CDR2: SGHNT, YYREEE (reference sequence). The CDR3 is made up of 12 amino acids. Trimming took 1 base from V and 8 from J, leaving 7 bases between them. Written as DNA, the CDR3 is TGTGCCAGCAGCTTGAGAGGATATGAGCAGTTCTTC. Translation: CASSLRGYEQFF.

CDR3 sequence reads: CASRRSYRGNSNQPQHF. The CDR3 coding sequence is TGTGCCAGCCGGCGATCCTACAGGGGAAATAGCAATCAGCCCCAGCATTTT. The gene calls are TRBV28 and TRBJ1-5, with 7 bases matching TRBD1. With V trimmed by 8 bases and J by 0 bases, 13 bases remained unmatched. The CDR3 consists of 17 residues. Per the germline V gene, CDR1 is MDHEN and CDR2 is SYDVKM.